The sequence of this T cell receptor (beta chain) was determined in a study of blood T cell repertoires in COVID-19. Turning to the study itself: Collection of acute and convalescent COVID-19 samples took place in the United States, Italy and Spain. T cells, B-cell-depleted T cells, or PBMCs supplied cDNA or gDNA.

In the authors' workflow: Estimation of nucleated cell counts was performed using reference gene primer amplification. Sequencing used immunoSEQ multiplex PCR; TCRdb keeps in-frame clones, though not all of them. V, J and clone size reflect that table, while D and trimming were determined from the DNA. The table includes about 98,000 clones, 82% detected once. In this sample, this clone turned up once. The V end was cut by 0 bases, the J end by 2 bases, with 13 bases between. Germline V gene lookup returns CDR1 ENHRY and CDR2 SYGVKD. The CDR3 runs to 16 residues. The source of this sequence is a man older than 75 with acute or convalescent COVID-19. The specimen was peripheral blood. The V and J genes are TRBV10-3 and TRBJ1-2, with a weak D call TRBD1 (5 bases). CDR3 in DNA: TGTGCCATCAGTGAGTCCCTGCAGGGCACCAACTATGGCTACACCTTC. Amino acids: CAISESLQGTNYGYTF.